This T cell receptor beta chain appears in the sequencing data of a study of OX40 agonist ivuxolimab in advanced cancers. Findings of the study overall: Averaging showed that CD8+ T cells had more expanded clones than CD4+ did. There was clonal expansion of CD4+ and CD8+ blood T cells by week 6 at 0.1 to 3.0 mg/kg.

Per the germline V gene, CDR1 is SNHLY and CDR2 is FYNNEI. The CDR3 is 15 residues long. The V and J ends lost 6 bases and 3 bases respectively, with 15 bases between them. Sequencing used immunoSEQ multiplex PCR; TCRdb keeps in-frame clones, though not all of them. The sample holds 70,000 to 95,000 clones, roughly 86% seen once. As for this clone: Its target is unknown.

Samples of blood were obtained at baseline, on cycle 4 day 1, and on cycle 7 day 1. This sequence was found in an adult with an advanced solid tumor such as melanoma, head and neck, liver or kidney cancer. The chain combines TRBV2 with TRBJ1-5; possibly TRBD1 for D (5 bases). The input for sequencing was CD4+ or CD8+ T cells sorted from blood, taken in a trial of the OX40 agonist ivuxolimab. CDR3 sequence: CASRANSRVNQPQHF. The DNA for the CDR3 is TGTGCCAGCAGAGCCAATTCCAGGGTCAATCAGCCCCAGCATTTT.